This entry lists 27 T cell receptor beta chains sequenced from one sample in a study of siplizumab effects on memory and regulatory T cells. Generated by immunoSEQ multiplex PCR, the TCRdb table keeps only in-frame clones and is missing some. The repertoire holds about 87,000 clones, with approximately 90% as singletons. The source material was CD4+ T cells sorted from blood. Source of these receptors: a human donor in good health.

V usage is TRBV5-4 and J usage is TRBJ2-5; D is perhaps TRBD1 or TRBD2 (6 bases each). This CDR3 spans 14 amino acids. Germline CDR1 SGHNT, CDR2 YYREEE (reference sequence). V lost 0 bases to trimming and J lost 5 bases, with 11 bases between them. In DNA, the CDR3 is TGTGCCAGCAGCTTGGCGGGGGCCCGGGAGACCCAGTACTTC. Protein sequence: CASSLAGARETQYF.

This sequence joins TRBV6-6 and TRBJ2-2, with TRBD2 matching over 7 bases. This CDR3 has 16 residues. CDR1 is MNHNY, CDR2 SVGAGI, per germline (reference sequence). The V and J ends lost 6 bases and 7 bases, in that order; junction bases with no gene match: 14. CDR3 coding DNA: TGTGCCAGCAGCCCACGGGGTAGCGGGTTAAGCGGGGAGCTGTTTTTT. Amino acid sequence: CASSPRGSGLSGELFF.

V is TRBV7-2 and J is TRBJ1-5; perhaps TRBD1 as D (5 bases). The CDR3 is 14 amino acids. The germline V gene encodes CDR1 SGHTA and CDR2 FQGNSA. The V end was cut by 1 base, the J end by 5 bases, with 9 bases between. This CDR3 is CASSLVDSDQPQHF. Here the CDR3 DNA reads TGTGCCAGCAGCTTAGTCGACAGCGATCAGCCCCAGCATTTT.

The V and J genes are TRBV15 and TRBJ2-7, with D maybe TRBD2 (6 bases). The ends were cut back, 0 bases at V and 2 bases at J, with 17 bases in the middle. The CDR3 contains 17 residues. The V gene's germline CDR1 is LNHNV and CDR2 YYDKDF (reference sequence). CDR3 sequence (DNA): TGTGCCACCAGCAGAGACCTTGGGGAGCGGGTTCCCTACGAGCAGTACTTC. It specifies CATSRDLGERVPYEQYF.

The chain recombines TRBV6-1 with TRBJ1-2; no clear D gene. This CDR3 contains 12 residues. The germline gives CDR1 MNHNS, CDR2 SASEGT. Trimming shortened V by 4 bases and J by 4 bases, and 7 bases separated the two germline ends. The chain's CDR3 is CASSGTGYGYTF. The CDR3 nucleotides are TGTGCCAGCAGTGGGACGGGCTATGGCTACACCTTC.

The chain combines TRBV20-1 with TRBJ1-5; 8 positions agree with TRBD1. The CDR3 runs 11 residues. The V gene end was trimmed by 4 bases and the J gene end by 11 bases; junction bases not matched to a gene: 4. Germline V CDR1 and CDR2: DFQATT, SNEGSKA (reference sequence). The CDR3 DNA sequence: TGCAGTGCTAATAACAGGGGGTCCCAGCATTTT. This translates into CSANNRGSQHF.

A word on this clone: The sample contains more than one DNA sequence encoding this CDR3. The V and J genes are TRBV30 and TRBJ1-3; D perhaps matches TRBD1 (6 bases). Trimming took 0 bases from V and 7 from J, leaving 10 bases between them. The CDR3 is 13 residues long. Germline CDR1 reads GTSNPN; CDR2 reads SVGIG (reference sequence). CDR3: CAWSVARGNTIYF. The CDR3 DNA reads as TGTGCCTGGAGTGTAGCTAGGGGGAACACCATATATTTT.

Notes on this clone: The junction does not match germline at one end; this may be a read error. J is TRBJ2-2 and V is TRBV7-7, with TRBD2 matching over 12 bases. Germline V lookup: CDR1 SSHAT, CDR2 FNYEAQ (reference sequence). The CDR3 runs 16 residues. CDR3 bases: TGTGCTAGCAGCAGACTAGCGGGAGCGGGGACCGGGGAGCTGTTTTTT. It is translated as CASSRLAGAGTGELFF.

The chain has TRBV4-1 and TRBJ2-1; TRBD2 agrees at 12 bases. The CDR3 contains 16 residues. CDR1 and CDR2 (germline): MGHRA, YSYEKL. V shed 0 bases, J shed 11 bases, and the junction held 8 bases outside the gene matches. The CDR3 coding sequence is TGCGCCAGCAGCCAAGATCCCGGGACTAGCGGGTTGAAGCAGTTCTTC. It yields the protein CASSQDPGTSGLKQFF.

V gene TRBV9 combines with J gene TRBJ2-5; 7 bases line up with TRBD2. Per germline, CDR1 SGDLS and CDR2 YYNGEE. V lost 1 base, J lost 11 bases, and 11 bases stayed unmatched. The CDR3 consists of 14 residues. The CDR3 nucleotides read TGTGCCAGCAGCGTATCGGGAGGTCTAGGGGAGCAGTACTTC. This translates into CASSVSGGLGEQYF.

The V and J genes are TRBV19 and TRBJ2-1; D ambiguous. Germline V gene lookup returns CDR1 LNHDA and CDR2 SQIVND (reference sequence). V was cut by 3 bases and J by 4 bases, with 7 bases left in between. The CDR3 sequence is 13 residues long. The CDR3 sequence is CASSISGYNEQFF. DNA of the CDR3: TGTGCCAGTAGTATTTCCGGATACAATGAGCAGTTCTTC.

The rearrangement links TRBV5-1 to TRBJ2-7; perhaps TRBD2 as D (6 bases). The length of the CDR3 is 15 residues. The V gene's germline CDR1 is SGHRS and CDR2 YFSETQ. V dropped 0 bases and J dropped 0 bases, with 10 bases sitting between them. CDR3 sequence (DNA): TGCGCCAGCAGCTTGGACCCCGGGAGCTCCTACGAGCAGTACTTC. It encodes CASSLDPGSSYEQYF.

This clone was observed a few times. V usage is TRBV7-2 and J usage is TRBJ2-5; 7 nucleotides agree with TRBD2. V lost 6 bases to trimming and J lost 5 bases; unmatched junction nucleotides: 12. The germline V gene encodes CDR1 SGHTA and CDR2 FQGNSA. The CDR3 loop spans 15 amino acids. CDR3 coding DNA: TGTGCCAGCAGTTTGTCGTCTGGGGAGGGCGAGACCCAGTACTTC. It encodes CASSLSSGEGETQYF.

V gene TRBV7-8 combines with J gene TRBJ2-5; no reliable D call. Germline assignment: CDR1 SGHVS and CDR2 FQNEAQ. Trimming shortened V by 5 bases and J by 3 bases, and 16 bases separated the two germline ends. CDR3 length: 15 amino acids. The CDR3 is CASSREAGDKETQYF. The CDR3 bases are TGTGCCAGCAGCAGAGAGGCTGGAGACAAAGAGACCCAGTACTTC.

The V gene is TRBV4-1, the J gene TRBJ2-1; D gene uncertain. V shed 0 bases and J shed 1 base, with 10 bases lying between them. CDR3 length: 16 residues. CDR1 is MGHRA, CDR2 YSYEKL, per germline. In nucleotides, the CDR3 is TGCGCCAGCAGCCAAGAGAGGCTCGAGTCCTACAATGAGCAGTTCTTC. Protein product: CASSQERLESYNEQFF.

The chain recombines TRBV6-1 with TRBJ2-3; 8 bases line up with TRBD1. Germline CDR1 reads MNHNS; CDR2 reads SASEGT. The CDR3 is 13 residues long. V gave up 10 bases and J gave up 14 bases; unmatched junction bases: 17. As DNA, the CDR3 is TGTGCCACGACAGGGGTTTGGGGGAGTACCTTGTATTTT. Amino acids: CATTGVWGSTLYF.

The V gene is TRBV9, the J gene TRBJ1-3; D gene ambiguous. V was pared by 3 bases and J by 0 bases, with 10 bases between. The CDR3 extends over 15 amino acids. Germline loops: CDR1 SGDLS, CDR2 YYNGEE. DNA for the CDR3: TGTGCCAGCAGCGAGAGACTTACCTCTGGAAACACCATATATTTT. It encodes CASSERLTSGNTIYF.

This chain uses TRBV19 with TRBJ1-3; no firm D call. CDR1 LNHDA and CDR2 SQIVND come from the germline V gene (reference sequence). This CDR3 region has 15 residues. Trimming removed 2 bases from V and 0 bases from J, with 8 bases in between. The CDR3 region is CASSISRSSGNTIYF. CDR3 nucleotides: TGTGCCAGTAGTATAAGTCGGAGCTCTGGAAACACCATATATTTT.

The chain carries TRBV6-4 and TRBJ2-7; D uncertain. The germline gives CDR1 MRHNA, CDR2 SNTAGT. This CDR3 has 13 residues. V was pared by 6 bases and J by 3 bases, with 12 bases between. CDR3 sequence reads: CASSPRPSYEQYF. The CDR3 DNA reads as TGTGCCAGCAGCCCACGACCGAGCTACGAGCAGTACTTC.

The genes are TRBV5-1 and TRBJ2-2, with D tentatively TRBD2 (5 bases). This CDR3 region has 15 residues. Trimming removed 7 bases from V and 0 bases from J, with 13 bases in between. Per germline, CDR1 SGHRS and CDR2 YFSETQ. The CDR3 protein is CASRLLEANTGELFF. The CDR3, as DNA: TGCGCCAGCCGCCTTTTGGAGGCGAACACCGGGGAGCTGTTTTTT.

The chain couples TRBV5-1 to TRBJ2-7; D is unresolved. Germline CDR1 SGHRS, CDR2 YFSETQ. The ends were cut back, 2 bases at V and 6 bases at J, with 15 bases in the middle. The CDR3 has 14 amino acids. The CDR3 DNA sequence: TGCGCCAGCAGCTTTCTTGCTGGCATAGGCGAGCAGTACTTC. Translated, it gives CASSFLAGIGEQYF. Variable domain in full (rest from reference TRBV5-1 and TRBJ2-7): KAGVTQTPRYLIKTRGQQVTLSCSPISGHRSVSWYQQTPGQGLQFLFEYFSETQRNKGNFPGRFSGRQFSNSRSEMNVSTLELGDSALYLCASSFLAGIGEQYFGPGTRLTVT.

This chain uses TRBV6-1 with TRBJ1-1; D gene unclear. CDR3 size: 13 residues. V was cut by 2 bases and J by 2 bases, with 6 bases left in between. Per germline, CDR1 MNHNS and CDR2 SASEGT. In nucleotides, the CDR3 is TGTGCCAGCAGTGAATGGAGCAACACTGAAGCTTTCTTT. Translating gives CASSEWSNTEAFF.

The rearrangement links TRBV7-2 to TRBJ2-3, with D tentatively TRBD2 (5 bases). Germline-derived CDR1 and CDR2 are SGHTA and FQGNSA. The CDR3 runs 12 residues. The V end lost 6 bases, the J end lost 8 bases, and 12 bases lay between the germline ends. CDR3 sequence: CASSPRLSTQYF. Here the CDR3 DNA reads TGTGCCAGCAGTCCTAGACTAAGTACGCAGTATTTT.

This clone was detected a few times. The genes are TRBV5-1 and TRBJ2-3; TRBD2 matches 7 bases. Germline V gives CDR1 SGHRS, CDR2 YFSETQ. The V segment lost 4 bases and the J segment 1 base; nucleotides outside the gene matches: 3. CDR3 size: 14 residues. The CDR3 spells CASSVGGGTDTQYF. DNA for the CDR3: TGCGCCAGCAGCGTGGGAGGGGGCACAGATACGCAGTATTTT.

The chain employs TRBV28 and TRBJ2-1, with a weak D call TRBD2 (5 bases). Per the germline V gene, CDR1 is MDHEN and CDR2 is SYDVKM. Trimming removed 3 bases from V and 7 bases from J, with 13 bases in between. This CDR3 is 14 amino acids long. The chain's CDR3 is CASSFRGLNNEQFF. CDR3 in DNA: TGTGCCAGCAGTTTTAGAGGGCTGAATAATGAGCAGTTCTTC.

In its sample, this clone was seen a few times. The chain uses TRBV29-1 and TRBJ2-5, with D perhaps matching TRBD2 (5 bases). This CDR3 has 14 residues. Germline V CDR1 and CDR2: SQVTM, ANQGSEA. V lost 6 bases and J lost 1, with 15 bases in between. The CDR3 DNA reads TGCAGCGTCAACGAGGGTCCCACCCAAGAGACCCAGTACTTC. It is translated as CSVNEGPTQETQYF.

This chain links TRBV6-6 with TRBJ2-4; no clear D gene. CDR3 length: 14 residues. Germline V lookup: CDR1 MNHNY, CDR2 SVGAGI (reference sequence). Trimming shortened V by 5 bases and J by 4 bases, and 12 bases separated the two germline ends. CDR3 amino acids: CASSPQLAKNIQYF. The CDR3 nucleotides read TGTGCCAGCAGTCCGCAACTGGCGAAAAACATTCAGTACTTC.